The 2 T cell receptor beta chains reported below all come from one sample, sequenced in a study of T cells in localized non-small cell lung cancer (dated by TCRdb to 2019 to 2021). Library preparation employed the immunoSEQ multiplex PCR assay. TCRdb provides this immuneACCESS table in a form limited to in-frame rearrangements. Some clones are lacking; in checked studies, under half of them reflect an unresolved V gene, and why the rest are absent is not known. For this sample the table gives 70,000 to 85,000 clones, of which 65% to 85% were detected only once. Jointly, the top ten make up under 1.5% of the sample. The sequences come from peripheral blood, collected before any cancer treatment. These receptors all stem from a female donor of 60 years or more with stage I lung adenocarcinoma.

In this sample, this clone turned up once. The rearrangement joins TRBV11-2 to TRBJ2-7, with D unclear. The CDR3 has 15 amino acids. CDR1 SGHAT and CDR2 FQNNGV come from the germline V gene. V lost 0 bases and J 3 bases, leaving 12 bases between the germline ends. CDR3: CASSLDFGRLYEQYF. In nucleotides, the CDR3 is TGTGCCAGCAGCTTAGATTTCGGTCGCCTCTACGAGCAGTACTTC.

This chain joins TRBV19 and TRBJ2-1, with TRBD2 matching over 11 bases. J lost 2 bases, V lost 7 bases, and 13 bases had no gene match. Germline lookup yields CDR1 LNHDA and CDR2 SQIVND (reference sequence). The CDR3 spans 18 residues. CDR3 coding DNA: TGTGCCAGTACCCCCCATGGGCTAGCGGGAGGCACCTACAATGAGCAGTTCTTC. Its protein product is CASTPHGLAGGTYNEQFF.